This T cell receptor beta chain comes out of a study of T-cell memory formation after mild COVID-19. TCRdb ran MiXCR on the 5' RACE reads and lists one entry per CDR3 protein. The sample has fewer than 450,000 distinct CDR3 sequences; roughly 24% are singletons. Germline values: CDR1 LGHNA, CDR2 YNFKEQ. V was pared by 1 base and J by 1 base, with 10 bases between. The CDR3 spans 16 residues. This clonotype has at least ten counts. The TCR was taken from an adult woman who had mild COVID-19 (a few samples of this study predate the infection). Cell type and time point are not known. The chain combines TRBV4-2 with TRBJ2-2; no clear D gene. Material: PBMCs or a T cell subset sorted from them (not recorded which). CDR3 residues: CASSQGDSRNTGELFF. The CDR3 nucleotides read TGTGCCAGCAGCCAAGGGGATAGCAGGAACACCGGGGAGCTGTTTTTT.